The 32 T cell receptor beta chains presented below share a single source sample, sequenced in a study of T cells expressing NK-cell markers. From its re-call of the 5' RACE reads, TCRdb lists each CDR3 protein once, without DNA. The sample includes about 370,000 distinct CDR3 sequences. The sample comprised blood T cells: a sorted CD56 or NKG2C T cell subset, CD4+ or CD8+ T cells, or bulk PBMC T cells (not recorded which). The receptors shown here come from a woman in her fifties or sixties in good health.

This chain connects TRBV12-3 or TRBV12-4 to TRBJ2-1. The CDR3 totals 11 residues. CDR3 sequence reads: CASSPFQQQFF.

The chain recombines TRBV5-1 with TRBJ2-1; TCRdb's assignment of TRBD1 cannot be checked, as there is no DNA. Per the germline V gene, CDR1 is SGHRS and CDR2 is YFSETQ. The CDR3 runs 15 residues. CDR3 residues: CASGPTGVSYNEQFF.

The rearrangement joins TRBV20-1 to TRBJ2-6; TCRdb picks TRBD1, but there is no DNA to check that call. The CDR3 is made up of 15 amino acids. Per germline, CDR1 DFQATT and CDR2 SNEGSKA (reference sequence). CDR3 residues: CSARPPGAGANVLTF.

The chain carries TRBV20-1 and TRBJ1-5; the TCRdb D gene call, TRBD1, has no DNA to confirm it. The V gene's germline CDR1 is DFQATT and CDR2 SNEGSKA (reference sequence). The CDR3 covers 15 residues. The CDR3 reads CSAPSGTGGGQPQHF.

The CDR3 loop reads CASSQRDSLNTEAFF. The chain couples TRBV3-1 to TRBJ1-1; TCRdb gives TRBD1 as the D gene, but with no DNA this cannot be confirmed. Germline lookup yields CDR1 LGHDT and CDR2 YNNKEL (reference sequence). CDR3 size: 15 residues.

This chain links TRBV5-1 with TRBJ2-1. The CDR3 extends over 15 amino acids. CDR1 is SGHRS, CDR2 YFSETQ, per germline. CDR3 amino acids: CASSEGGSPDNEQFF.

The CDR3 sequence is CASSLSKLADANEQFF. This chain uses TRBV27 with TRBJ2-1; TCRdb selects TRBD2, and the lack of DNA leaves this call unchecked. CDR1 is MNHEY and CDR2 is SMNVEV in the germline V gene (reference sequence). The length of the CDR3 is 16 residues.

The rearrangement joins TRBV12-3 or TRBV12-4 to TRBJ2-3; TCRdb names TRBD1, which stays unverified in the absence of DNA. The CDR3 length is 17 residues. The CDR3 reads CASSLSLGRSGGDTQYF.

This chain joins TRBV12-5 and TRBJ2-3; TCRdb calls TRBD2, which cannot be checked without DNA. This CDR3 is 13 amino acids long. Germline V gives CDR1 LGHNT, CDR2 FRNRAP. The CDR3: CASGLVGGSAQYF.

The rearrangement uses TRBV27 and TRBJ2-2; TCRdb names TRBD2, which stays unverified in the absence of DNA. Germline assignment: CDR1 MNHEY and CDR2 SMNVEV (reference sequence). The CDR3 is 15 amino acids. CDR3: CASSKGLLNTGELFF.

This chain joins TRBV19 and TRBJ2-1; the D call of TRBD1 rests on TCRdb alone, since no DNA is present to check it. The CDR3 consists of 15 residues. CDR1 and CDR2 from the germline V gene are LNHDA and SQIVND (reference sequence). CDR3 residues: CASTNRDTGYNEQFF.

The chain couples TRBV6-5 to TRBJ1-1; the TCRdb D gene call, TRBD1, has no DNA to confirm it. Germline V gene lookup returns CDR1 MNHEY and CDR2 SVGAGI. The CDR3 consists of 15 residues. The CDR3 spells CASSGAVTSNTEAFF.

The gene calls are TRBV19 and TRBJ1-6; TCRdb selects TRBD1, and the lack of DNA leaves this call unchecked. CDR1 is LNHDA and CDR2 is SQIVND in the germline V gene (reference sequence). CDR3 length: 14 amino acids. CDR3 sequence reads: CASSPGVYNSPLHF.

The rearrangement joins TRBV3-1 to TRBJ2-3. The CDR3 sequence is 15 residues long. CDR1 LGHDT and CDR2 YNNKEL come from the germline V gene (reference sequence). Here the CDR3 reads CASSQVRDRTDTQYF.

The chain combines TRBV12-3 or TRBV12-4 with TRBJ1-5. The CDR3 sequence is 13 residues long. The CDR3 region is CASSFGHGQPQHF.

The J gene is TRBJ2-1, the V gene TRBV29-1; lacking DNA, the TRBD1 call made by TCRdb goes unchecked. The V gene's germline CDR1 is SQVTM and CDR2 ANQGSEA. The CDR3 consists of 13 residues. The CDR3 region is CSVDRGSVYEQFF.

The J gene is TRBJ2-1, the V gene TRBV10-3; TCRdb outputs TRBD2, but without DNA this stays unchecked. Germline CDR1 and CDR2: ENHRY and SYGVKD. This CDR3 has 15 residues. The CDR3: CAIRIAGGPDNEQFF.

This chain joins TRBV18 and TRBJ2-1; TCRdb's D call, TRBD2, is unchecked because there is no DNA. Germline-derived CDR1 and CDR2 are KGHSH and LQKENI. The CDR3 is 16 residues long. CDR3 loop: CASSPLASGGVDEQFF.

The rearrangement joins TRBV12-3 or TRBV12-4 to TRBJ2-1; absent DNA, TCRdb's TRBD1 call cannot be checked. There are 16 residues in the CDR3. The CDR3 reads CASSSTGGFSDNEQFF.

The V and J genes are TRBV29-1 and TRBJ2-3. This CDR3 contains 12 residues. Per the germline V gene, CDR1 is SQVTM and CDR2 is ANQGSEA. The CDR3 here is CSVLASTDTQYF.

The CDR3 loop is CASSPRTRSEQYF. The J gene is TRBJ2-7, the V gene TRBV3-1. Germline values: CDR1 LGHDT, CDR2 YNNKEL (reference sequence). This CDR3 spans 13 amino acids.

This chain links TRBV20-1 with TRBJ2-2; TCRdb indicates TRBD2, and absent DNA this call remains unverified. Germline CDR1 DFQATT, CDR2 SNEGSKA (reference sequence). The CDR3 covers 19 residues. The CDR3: CSARPPQAGGPYATGELFF.

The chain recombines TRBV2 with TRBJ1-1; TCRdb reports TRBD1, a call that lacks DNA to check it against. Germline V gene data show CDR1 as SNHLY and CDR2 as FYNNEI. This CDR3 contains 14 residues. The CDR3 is CASRGDSLNTEAFF.

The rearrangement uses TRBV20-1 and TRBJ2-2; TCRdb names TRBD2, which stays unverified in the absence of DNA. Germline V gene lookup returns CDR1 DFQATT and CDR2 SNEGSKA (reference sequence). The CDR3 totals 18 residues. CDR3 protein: CSARRGLAGVGDTGELFF.

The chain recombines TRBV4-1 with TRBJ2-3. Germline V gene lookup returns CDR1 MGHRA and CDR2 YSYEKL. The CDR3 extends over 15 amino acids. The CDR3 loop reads CASSQGSFATDTQYF.

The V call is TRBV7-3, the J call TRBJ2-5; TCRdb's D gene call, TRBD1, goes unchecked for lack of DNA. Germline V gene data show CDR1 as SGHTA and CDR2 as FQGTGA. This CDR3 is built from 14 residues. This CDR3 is CASSATGVGETQYF.

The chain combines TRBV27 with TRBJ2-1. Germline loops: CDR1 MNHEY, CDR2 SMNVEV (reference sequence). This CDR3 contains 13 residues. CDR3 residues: CASSLSLNGEQFF.

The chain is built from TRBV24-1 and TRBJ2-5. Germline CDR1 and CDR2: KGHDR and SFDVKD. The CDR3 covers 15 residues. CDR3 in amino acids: CATSDAFRYQETQYF.

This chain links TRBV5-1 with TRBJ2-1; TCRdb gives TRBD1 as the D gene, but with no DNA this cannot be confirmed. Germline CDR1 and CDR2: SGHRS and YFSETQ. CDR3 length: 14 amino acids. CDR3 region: CASSLPGQTDEQFF.

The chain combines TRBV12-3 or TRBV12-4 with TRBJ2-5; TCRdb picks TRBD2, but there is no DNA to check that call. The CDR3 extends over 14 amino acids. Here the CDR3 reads CASTEPSGIETQYF.

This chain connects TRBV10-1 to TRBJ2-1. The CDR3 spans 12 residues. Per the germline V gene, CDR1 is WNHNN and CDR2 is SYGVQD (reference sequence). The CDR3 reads CASNVGNNEQFF.

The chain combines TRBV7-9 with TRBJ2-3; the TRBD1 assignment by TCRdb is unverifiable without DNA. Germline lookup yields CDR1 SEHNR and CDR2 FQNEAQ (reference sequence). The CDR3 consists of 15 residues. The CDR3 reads CASSFGGASADTQYF.